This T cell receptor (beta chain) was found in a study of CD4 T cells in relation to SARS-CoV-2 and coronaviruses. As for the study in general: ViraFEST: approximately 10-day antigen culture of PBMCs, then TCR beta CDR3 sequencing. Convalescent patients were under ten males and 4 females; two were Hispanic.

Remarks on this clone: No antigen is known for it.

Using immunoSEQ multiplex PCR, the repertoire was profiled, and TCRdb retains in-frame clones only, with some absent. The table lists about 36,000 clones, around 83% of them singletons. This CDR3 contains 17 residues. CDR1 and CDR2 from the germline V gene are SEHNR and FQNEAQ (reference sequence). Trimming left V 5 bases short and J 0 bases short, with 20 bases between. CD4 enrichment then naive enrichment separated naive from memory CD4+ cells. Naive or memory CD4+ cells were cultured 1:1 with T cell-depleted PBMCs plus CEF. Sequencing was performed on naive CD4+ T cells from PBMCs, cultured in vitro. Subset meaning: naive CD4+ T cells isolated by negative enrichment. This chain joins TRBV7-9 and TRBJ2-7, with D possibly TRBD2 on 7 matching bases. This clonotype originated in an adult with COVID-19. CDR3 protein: CASSGEGGLKSSYEQYF. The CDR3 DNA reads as TGTGCCAGCAGCGGGGAGGGGGGTCTAAAGTCCTCCTACGAGCAGTACTTC.